This T cell receptor beta chain was obtained from a study of T cell repertoires in cytomegalovirus infection. About the research overall: Evidence of both CMV infection and a matching HLA type came from public TCR beta signatures. Study-wide findings and caveats: The cumulative frequency of public TCR beta families identified carriers of CMV plus the relevant HLA.

TCRdb reanalysed the reads using MiXCR and keeps one entry per CDR3 protein. The table records some 180,000 distinct CDR3 sequences, 8.5% to 10% of them present only once. V lost 7 bases, J lost 7 bases, and 8 bases stayed unmatched. The CDR3 sequence is 15 residues long. Germline V lookup: CDR1 SGHTA, CDR2 FQGNSA. There are many counts of this clonotype. Antigen: not known. The chain employs TRBV7-2 and TRBJ2-1, with TRBD2 matching 12 bases. What was sequenced was PBMCs. The sequence was obtained from a human donor in good health (CMV status not recorded). Some clones in this sample may be carry-over from other donors' samples. This CDR3 reads CASKPTSGGINEQFF. The CDR3 DNA follows: TGTGCCAGCAAACCAACTAGCGGGGGGATTAATGAGCAGTTCTTC. The variable domain in full, with the rest retrieved from reference TRBV7-2 and TRBJ2-1, is GAGVSQSPSNKVTEKGKDVELRCDPISGHTALYWYRQSLGQGLEFLIYFQGNSAPDKSGLPSDRFSAERTGGSVSTLTIQRTQQEDSAVYLCASKPTSGGINEQFFGPGTRLTVL.